The 4 T cell receptor beta chains below come from one sample, sequenced in a study of CD8+ T cells in alopecia areata. RNA was isolated and reverse transcribed to cDNA, the sequencing template. The repertoire was sequenced with immunoSEQ multiplex PCR; TCRdb's copy has only in-frame clones and lacks some. This sample has about 110,000 clones, with 45% to 60% found just once. The sequencing input was NKG2D-low CD8+ T cells sorted from blood. The source of these receptors is a human donor with alopecia areata.

The J gene is TRBJ2-3, the V gene TRBV5-6; D is undetermined. The CDR3 contains 11 residues. The germline CDR1 and CDR2 sequences are SGHDT and YYEEEE. V gave up 4 bases and J gave up 3 bases, with 3 bases separating them. The CDR3 loop is CASSQTDTQYF. DNA for the CDR3: TGTGCCAGCAGCCAGACAGATACGCAGTATTTT.

The chain links TRBV5-1 to TRBJ2-1, with 8 bases identical to TRBD1. The germline CDR1 and CDR2 sequences are SGHRS and YFSETQ. This CDR3 has 16 amino acids. V was clipped by 0 bases and J by 8 bases; unmatched bases: 10. The CDR3 loop is CASSLVAGGANYEQFF. The CDR3 bases are TGCGCCAGCAGCTTGGTGGCAGGGGGCGCAAACTATGAGCAGTTCTTC.

The chain links TRBV10-3 to TRBJ2-5; D not certain. V gave up 0 bases and J gave up 1 base, with 9 bases separating them. Germline-derived CDR1 and CDR2 are ENHRY and SYGVKD. The CDR3 runs to 15 residues. CDR3 loop: CAISESLGSQETQYF. CDR3 coding DNA: TGTGCCATCAGTGAGTCGCTGGGGTCCCAAGAGACCCAGTACTTC.

V usage is TRBV15 and J usage is TRBJ2-1; D remains ambiguous. The CDR3 is 14 amino acids. Trimming cost V 1 base and J 7 bases, with 11 bases left between them. The V gene's germline CDR1 is LNHNV and CDR2 YYDKDF (reference sequence). CDR3 bases: TGTGCCACCAGCAGAGTAGTTTTTATAAATGAGCAGTTCTTC. Translating gives CATSRVVFINEQFF.